A single sample gave rise to the 10 T cell receptor beta chains below, sequenced in a study of cytomegalovirus exposure and HLA in healthy donors. The study ran its PCR with 60 Vbeta and 13 Jbeta primers. This table comes from immunoSEQ multiplex PCR, and its TCRdb copy is limited to in-frame clones, with some not included. The sample lists about 190,000 clones, approximately 70% occurring once. Input material: PBMCs. The receptors stem from a woman aged 25 to 45 in good health and CMV-seropositive.

This sequence joins TRBV28 and TRBJ2-3; the D is unclear. This CDR3 has 15 residues. Per the germline V gene, CDR1 is MDHEN and CDR2 is SYDVKM. The V gene lost 1 base and the J gene lost 2 bases, with 10 bases spanning the gap. CDR3 nucleotides: TGTGCCAGCAGTTTATTATTGGAGCTCACAGATACGCAGTATTTT. Amino acid sequence: CASSLLLELTDTQYF.

The rearrangement links TRBV27 to TRBJ1-6; a weak D match, TRBD1 (6 bases). Germline CDR1 and CDR2: MNHEY and SMNVEV (reference sequence). CDR3 length equals 14 residues. Trimming took off 6 bases at V and 10 bases at J, with 16 bases between the two ends. CDR3 nucleotides: TGTGCCAGCAGGCAGGGGTTTATACAATCACCCCTCCACTTT. This sequence encodes CASRQGFIQSPLHF.

Of note for this clone: Its ends do not fully match the called genes, so a read error is possible. The chain carries TRBV5-6 and TRBJ1-3, with 8 bases aligning to TRBD1. Looked up from germline, CDR1 is SGHDT and CDR2 is YYEEEE. This CDR3 has 16 amino acids. CDR3 in DNA: TGTGCCAGCAGCTTAGACAGGGGCCTCTCTGGAAGCACCATATATTTT. It yields the protein CASSLDRGLSGSTIYF.

The chain is built from TRBV29-1 and TRBJ2-7; a weak D match, TRBD1 (5 bases). Germline CDR1 and CDR2: SQVTM and ANQGSEA. The CDR3 is 12 residues long. The V end was cut by 4 bases, the J end by 5 bases, with 12 bases between. The DNA for the CDR3 is TGCAGCGTTGTCCCAGGGTTAGACGAGCAGTACTTC. Its translation: CSVVPGLDEQYF.

The rearrangement links TRBV5-1 to TRBJ2-7, with D uncertain. Trimming removed 7 bases from V and 2 bases from J, with 16 bases in between. This CDR3 spans 14 amino acids. The germline V gene encodes CDR1 SGHRS and CDR2 YFSETQ. The CDR3 DNA follows: TGCGCCAGCGCCTTGACATCCGCTACCTACGAGCAGTACTTC. Translation: CASALTSATYEQYF.

J is TRBJ2-2 and V is TRBV28; D is possibly TRBD2 (5 bases). The V gene's germline CDR1 is MDHEN and CDR2 SYDVKM. The CDR3 runs 14 residues. Deletions cut 11 bases from V and 2 bases from J, with 15 bases between. The CDR3 loop is CAGRGIGNTGELFF. The CDR3 region has the DNA TGTGCCGGGAGAGGGATCGGAAACACCGGGGAGCTGTTTTTT.

This clone came up a few times. The chain recombines TRBV11-2 with TRBJ1-1; TRBD1 aligns across 9 bases. The germline gives CDR1 SGHAT, CDR2 FQNNGV. Trimming cost V 5 bases and J 7 bases; bases outside gene matches: 14. The CDR3 is 16 amino acids. CDR3 region: CASSASRDRVTGEAFF. CDR3 nucleotide sequence: TGTGCCAGCAGCGCCTCCCGGGACAGGGTTACTGGTGAAGCTTTCTTT.

On this clone itself: Germline and junction disagree at one end, which may indicate a read error. The chain employs TRBV27 and TRBJ1-2; TRBD1 agrees at 7 bases. Germline V gene lookup returns CDR1 MNHEY and CDR2 SMNVEV (reference sequence). The CDR3 is 14 amino acids. CDR3 nucleotides: TGTGCCAGCACCCCTTGGGACAGTAACCATGGCTACACCTTC. As protein: CASTPWDSNHGYTF.

This clone was counted between two and nine times. The chain couples TRBV30 to TRBJ1-1; 10 bases agree with TRBD1. This CDR3 contains 13 residues. After removal of 7 bases from V and 5 bases from J, the junction contained 7 bases not matched to a gene. CDR1 is GTSNPN, CDR2 SVGIG, per germline (reference sequence). CDR3 DNA sequence: TGTGCCTACCGGACAGGGGGGAGGACTGAAGCTTTCTTT. This gives the protein CAYRTGGRTEAFF. The entire variable domain, with the rest obtained from reference TRBV30 and TRBJ1-1, is as follows: SQTIHQWPATLVQPVGSPLSLECTVEGTSNPNLYWYRQAAGRGLQLLFYSVGIGQISSEVPQNLSASRPQDRQFILSSKKLLLSDSGFYLCAYRTGGRTEAFFGQGTRLTVV.

This sequence joins TRBV6-4 and TRBJ1-2, with 7 bases lining up with TRBD1. Germline CDR1 reads MRHNA; CDR2 reads SNTAGT. The length of the CDR3 is 13 residues. After removal of 6 bases from V and 8 bases from J, the junction contained 9 bases not matched to a gene. The CDR3 loop reads CASRAQGGGGYTF. CDR3 in DNA: TGTGCCAGCAGAGCCCAGGGGGGAGGCGGCTACACCTTC.